The next 30 T cell receptor beta chains were all read from a single sample in a study of beta chain features in type 1 diabetes. Investigators reverse transcribed all isolated RNA, so they sequenced expressed TCRB transcripts. Generated by immunoSEQ multiplex PCR, the TCRdb table keeps only in-frame clones and is missing some. The table records more than 300,000 clones, 8% of them present only once. Sample: central memory CD4+ T cells from blood. These receptors were collected from a woman between 18 and 30 years old in good health.

This CDR3 reads CASSISAATGGTQYF. In DNA form, the CDR3 reads TGTGCCAGTAGTATTTCGGCCGCCACCGGGGGGACCCAGTACTTC. The chain employs TRBV19 and TRBJ2-5; D may be TRBD2 (6 bases). Germline CDR1 LNHDA, CDR2 SQIVND (reference sequence). With 3 bases removed from V and 7 bases from J, the gap between germline ends came to 18 bases. The CDR3 consists of 15 residues.

This clone was counted a few times. The gene calls are TRBV19 and TRBJ2-1; the D gene is possibly TRBD1 (6 bases). Trimming pared 6 bases from V and 9 bases from J, leaving 15 bases between. CDR3 length: 13 amino acids. Germline V gene data show CDR1 as LNHDA and CDR2 as SQIVND (reference sequence). The chain's CDR3 is CASRLQGSGEQFF. The CDR3 DNA sequence: TGTGCCAGTAGATTACAGGGCAGCGGTGAGCAGTTCTTC. Based on the CDR3 plus reference TRBV19 and TRBJ2-1, the full variable domain is DGGITQSPKYLFRKEGQNVTLSCEQNLNHDAMYWYRQDPGQGLRLIYYSQIVNDFQKGDIAEGYSVSREKKESFPLTVTSAQKNPTAFYLCASRLQGSGEQFFGPGTRLTVL.

Details on this clone: This sample also contains other DNA sequences that code for the same CDR3. The chain links TRBV7-3 to TRBJ2-3; D is perhaps TRBD2 (6 bases). This CDR3 spans 14 amino acids. Trimming removed 5 bases at V and 0 bases at J, with 9 bases between. Germline CDR1 is SGHTA and CDR2 is FQGTGA. The CDR3 reads CASSPGTSTDTQYF. The CDR3 DNA follows: TGTGCCAGCAGCCCCGGGACTAGCACAGATACGCAGTATTTT.

The CDR3 bases are TGTGCCATCGGCCGAGGAAAAGGGGGCGAAACCGGGGAGCTGTTTTTT. Protein product: CAIGRGKGGETGELFF. V usage is TRBV10-3 and J usage is TRBJ2-2; TRBD1 aligns across 7 bases. J was trimmed by 5 bases and V by 8 bases; bases with no gene match: 14. Germline values: CDR1 ENHRY, CDR2 SYGVKD. This CDR3 is 16 amino acids long.

In this sample, this clone turned up a few times. J is TRBJ2-1 and V is TRBV5-4; the D is unclear. Germline loops: CDR1 SGHNT, CDR2 YYREEE (reference sequence). The CDR3 length is 14 residues. V lost 1 base to trimming and J lost 10 bases, with 15 bases between them. CDR3 bases: TGTGCCAGCAGCTTGTGGGCTTGGGATCAAGAGCAGTTCTTC. The encoded protein is CASSLWAWDQEQFF. The full variable domain, rest sourced from reference TRBV5-4 and TRBJ2-1, is ETGVTQSPTHLIKTRGQQVTLRCSSQSGHNTVSWYQQALGQGPQFIFQYYREEENGRGNFPPRFSGLQFPNYSSELNVNALELDDSALYLCASSLWAWDQEQFFGPGTRLTVL.

The rearrangement links TRBV10-3 to TRBJ2-7, with D possibly matching TRBD2 (5 bases). The CDR3 runs 13 residues. Germline CDR1 reads ENHRY; CDR2 reads SYGVKD. Trimming pared 10 bases from V and 3 bases from J, leaving 16 bases between. The CDR3 DNA follows: TGTGCCACCCACCGGGGTGAGAACTACGAGCAGTACTTC. It yields the protein CATHRGENYEQYF.

This clone has just a few counts. This chain uses TRBV7-9 with TRBJ2-1; 10 bases are shared with TRBD2. The CDR3 has 15 amino acids. The germline CDR1 and CDR2 sequences are SEHNR and FQNEAQ (reference sequence). V was pared by 5 bases and J by 8 bases, with 9 bases of the junction left unmatched. CDR3 coding DNA: TGTGCCAGCAGCCCGGAGGCTAGCGGGAGTCATGAGCAGTTCTTC. Translating it yields CASSPEASGSHEQFF.

In its sample, this clone was seen many times. The chain combines TRBV4-3 with TRBJ2-6; no clear D gene. CDR1 LGHNA and CDR2 YSLEER come from the germline V gene. Trimming took off 1 base at V and 0 bases at J, with 7 bases between the two ends. The CDR3 length is 16 residues. DNA for the CDR3: TGCGCCAGCAGCCAAGGGGTCTACTCTGGGGCCAACGTCCTGACTTTC. This sequence encodes CASSQGVYSGANVLTF.

The chain combines TRBV5-1 with TRBJ2-5; D unresolved. This CDR3 region has 11 residues. V was trimmed by 4 bases and J by 2 bases, leaving 3 bases between them. CDR1 and CDR2 from the germline V gene are SGHRS and YFSETQ. The CDR3 nucleotides are TGCGCCAGCAGCGGTCAAGAGACCCAGTACTTC. It translates to CASSGQETQYF.

This clone was recorded a few times. The rearrangement links TRBV4-2 to TRBJ2-2; D gene ambiguous. CDR3 length: 16 amino acids. V lost 0 bases to trimming and J lost 3 bases, with 11 bases between them. From germline, CDR1 is LGHNA and CDR2 YNFKEQ. CDR3 sequence (DNA): TGTGCCAGCAGCCAAGATAAGCGTAGGCACACCGGGGAGCTGTTTTTT. It yields the protein CASSQDKRRHTGELFF.

This clone was picked up many times. The chain combines TRBV7-9 with TRBJ2-3; D unresolved. The CDR3 contains 12 residues. Germline CDR1 is SEHNR and CDR2 is FQNEAQ (reference sequence). With 5 bases removed from V and 3 bases from J, the gap between germline ends came to 6 bases. In DNA, the CDR3 is TGTGCCAGCAGCCCTACTACAGATACGCAGTATTTT. This sequence encodes CASSPTTDTQYF. The full variable domain, completed using reference TRBV7-9 and TRBJ2-3, is DTGVSQNPRHKITKRGQNVTFRCDPISEHNRLYWYRQTLGQGPEFLTYFQNEAQLEKSRLLSDRFSAERPKGSFSTLEIQRTEQGDSAMYLCASSPTTDTQYFGPGTRLTVL.

The chain links TRBV19 to TRBJ2-5; D ambiguous. The V gene's germline CDR1 is LNHDA and CDR2 SQIVND (reference sequence). CDR3 length: 15 residues. The germline V and J ends were trimmed by 5 bases and 2 bases, with 15 bases remaining between them. CDR3 region: CASSSRQSLQETQYF. The CDR3 region has the DNA TGTGCCAGTAGTTCCAGGCAGTCCCTACAAGAGACCCAGTACTTC.

This clone came up many times. V and J are TRBV11-2 and TRBJ2-6, with D uncertain. V was shortened by 2 bases and J by 1 base, with 6 bases between the two germline ends. The CDR3 is 15 residues long. CDR1 and CDR2 from the germline V gene are SGHAT and FQNNGV. CDR3 in amino acids: CASSLFGSGANVLTF. DNA of the CDR3: TGTGCCAGCAGCTTATTTGGATCTGGGGCCAACGTCCTGACTTTC.

This clone was counted only a few times. Here the CDR3 reads CASSLRSSGANVLTF. CDR3 in DNA: TGTGCCAGCAGCTTACGGAGCTCTGGGGCCAACGTCCTGACTTTC. This chain uses TRBV7-2 with TRBJ2-6, with D unresolved. The CDR3 runs 15 residues. Germline CDR1 SGHTA, CDR2 FQGNSA. The V and J ends lost 2 bases and 0 bases respectively, with 5 bases between them.

This chain uses TRBV28 with TRBJ2-5; 7 positions match TRBD2. The CDR3 has 16 residues. V trimming: 4 bases; J trimming: 3 bases; junction bases outside the gene matches: 11. CDR1 is MDHEN and CDR2 is SYDVKM in the germline V gene. CDR3 nucleotide sequence: TGTGCCAGCAGTTACGGGACGGGGCTAGCGGAAGAGACCCAGTACTTC. Protein sequence: CASSYGTGLAEETQYF. Full variable domain (rest looked up from reference TRBV28 and TRBJ2-5): DVKVTQSSRYLVKRTGEKVFLECVQDMDHENMFWYRQDPGLGLRLIYFSYDVKMKEKGDIPEGYSVSREKKERFSLILESASTNQTSMYLCASSYGTGLAEETQYFGPGTRLLVL.

This clone was found many times. The chain has TRBV18 and TRBJ1-5; D gene unclear. Germline assignment: CDR1 KGHSH and CDR2 LQKENI. This CDR3 spans 14 amino acids. V lost 1 base to trimming and J lost 0 bases, with 4 bases between them. CDR3 in DNA: TGTGCCAGCTCACCACAGAATAGCAATCAGCCCCAGCATTTT. This codes for CASSPQNSNQPQHF.

This clone occurred a few times. The chain is built from TRBV15 and TRBJ1-6; the D is unclear. The CDR3 is 12 amino acids. Per the germline V gene, CDR1 is LNHNV and CDR2 is YYDKDF (reference sequence). The V end lost 4 bases, the J end lost 10 bases, and 8 bases lay between the germline ends. The CDR3 protein is CATSILGSPLHF. CDR3 bases: TGTGCCACCAGCATCCTAGGGTCACCCCTCCACTTT.

The chain couples TRBV5-1 to TRBJ2-1, with 10 bases aligning to TRBD1. Germline loops: CDR1 SGHRS, CDR2 YFSETQ. J was trimmed by 8 bases and V by 0 bases; bases with no gene match: 8. The CDR3 extends over 16 amino acids. The chain's CDR3 is CASSLGPTGGSDEQFF. The CDR3 coding sequence is TGCGCCAGCAGCTTGGGTCCGACAGGGGGCTCCGATGAGCAGTTCTTC. Together with reference TRBV5-1 and TRBJ2-1, the CDR3 gives the full variable domain: KAGVTQTPRYLIKTRGQQVTLSCSPISGHRSVSWYQQTPGQGLQFLFEYFSETQRNKGNFPGRFSGRQFSNSRSEMNVSTLELGDSALYLCASSLGPTGGSDEQFFGPGTRLTVL.

There are many counts of this clone. The V gene is TRBV4-3, the J gene TRBJ2-7; the D gene could be TRBD1 or TRBD2 (7 bases each). The CDR3 spans 14 residues. CDR1 is LGHNA and CDR2 is YSLEER in the germline V gene. Trimming cost V 8 bases and J 6 bases, with 20 bases left between them. Here the CDR3 DNA reads TGCGCCAGCTCACCAGGGGGGGTAATGGGCGAGCAGTACTTC. As protein: CASSPGGVMGEQYF.

This clone was detected only a few times. The chain links TRBV11-2 to TRBJ2-1; tentatively, D is TRBD1 (5 bases). The CDR3 is 15 residues long. V was shortened by 5 bases and J by 9 bases, with 20 bases between the two germline ends. The germline V gene encodes CDR1 SGHAT and CDR2 FQNNGV. DNA for the CDR3: TGTGCCAGCAGCCGCACTAATGCGAATCAGGGTGAGCAGTTCTTC. Its protein product is CASSRTNANQGEQFF.

The chain combines TRBV27 with TRBJ2-2, with 10 bases that match TRBD2. The CDR3 consists of 20 residues. Trimming removed 3 bases from V and 2 bases from J; junction bases left unmatched: 15. Germline V CDR1 and CDR2: MNHEY, SMNVEV (reference sequence). This chain's CDR3 is CASSFGFFAGLASNTGELFF. CDR3 coding DNA: TGTGCCAGCAGTTTTGGATTCTTTGCGGGACTAGCGAGTAACACCGGGGAGCTGTTTTTT.

This clone appeared a few times. The chain combines TRBV5-1 with TRBJ2-5, with 10 bases lining up with TRBD2. This CDR3 contains 16 residues. Per germline, CDR1 SGHRS and CDR2 YFSETQ. V gave up 0 bases and J gave up 4 bases; unmatched junction bases: 6. The chain's CDR3 is CASSLALAGAAETQYF. Written as DNA, the CDR3 is TGCGCCAGCAGCTTGGCCCTAGCGGGAGCTGCAGAGACCCAGTACTTC.

The chain employs TRBV7-2 and TRBJ2-4; 7 nucleotides align to TRBD2. The CDR3 is made up of 15 amino acids. Per the germline V gene, CDR1 is SGHTA and CDR2 is FQGNSA. V gave up 1 base and J gave up 4 bases; unmatched junction bases: 4. CDR3 sequence: CASSLGLAEKNIQYF. CDR3 nucleotide sequence: TGTGCCAGCAGCTTAGGCCTAGCGGAAAAAAACATTCAGTACTTC.

The rearrangement uses TRBV6-5 and TRBJ2-2, with D possibly being TRBD1 (5 bases). V lost 7 bases and J 4 bases, leaving 16 bases between the germline ends. This CDR3 contains 15 residues. Germline CDR1 and CDR2: MNHEY and SVGAGI. The CDR3 nucleotides read TGTGCCAGCACCGTGAAGGGGTTCGGCACCGGGGAGCTGTTTTTT. It yields the protein CASTVKGFGTGELFF.

The CDR3 nucleotides read TGTGCCAGCAGCCCAACTAGGCAGACAGATACGCAGTATTTT. Protein product: CASSPTRQTDTQYF. The rearrangement joins TRBV5-4 to TRBJ2-3; the D gene is possibly TRBD2 (5 bases). V lost 4 bases to trimming and J lost 3 bases, with 12 bases between them. The CDR3 sequence is 14 residues long. Germline CDR1 SGHNT, CDR2 YYREEE (reference sequence).

The chain joins TRBV14 to TRBJ1-1; unclear D gene. V lost 4 bases to trimming and J lost 6 bases, with 12 bases between them. This CDR3 has 13 amino acids. Germline V gene lookup returns CDR1 SGHDN and CDR2 FVKESK. CDR3 DNA: TGTGCCAGCAGCCGCCACGTTGGGGCTGAAGCTTTCTTT. Amino acid sequence: CASSRHVGAEAFF.

This chain joins TRBV2 and TRBJ2-2; 12 positions match TRBD2. This CDR3 comprises 14 residues. The ends lost 6 bases at V and 7 bases at J; junction bases unmatched: 3. Germline V gene sequence: CDR1 SNHLY, CDR2 FYNNEI. The CDR3 DNA is TGTGCCAGCAGGACTAGCGGGGGAGTCGGGGAGCTGTTTTTT. Translating gives CASRTSGGVGELFF.

This chain uses TRBV28 with TRBJ1-1, with D uncertain. Germline V gene lookup returns CDR1 MDHEN and CDR2 SYDVKM. CDR3 length: 15 amino acids. Trimming removed 6 bases from V and 0 bases from J, with 14 bases in between. CDR3 in DNA: TGTGCCAGCAGCGGGCGCGCAGGAATGAACACTGAAGCTTTCTTT. This translates into CASSGRAGMNTEAFF. The whole variable domain, filled in from reference TRBV28 and TRBJ1-1, reads DVKVTQSSRYLVKRTGEKVFLECVQDMDHENMFWYRQDPGLGLRLIYFSYDVKMKEKGDIPEGYSVSREKKERFSLILESASTNQTSMYLCASSGRAGMNTEAFFGQGTRLTVV.

The rearrangement uses TRBV11-1 and TRBJ2-5, with TRBD2 matching over 7 bases. The CDR3 runs to 15 residues. Germline CDR1 is SGHAT and CDR2 is FQDESV (reference sequence). The J segment lost 4 bases and the V segment lost 2 bases, leaving 7 bases of the junction unmatched. The CDR3 spells CASSLRAGMGETQYF. CDR3 sequence (DNA): TGTGCCAGCAGCTTACGAGCGGGGATGGGAGAGACCCAGTACTTC.

This clone was detected a few times. This sequence joins TRBV7-9 and TRBJ2-3, with D possibly matching TRBD1 (6 bases). From germline, CDR1 is SEHNR and CDR2 FQNEAQ (reference sequence). CDR3 length: 14 residues. Trimming took off 4 bases at V and 6 bases at J, with 14 bases between the two ends. In nucleotides, the CDR3 is TGTGCCAGCAGCTCTCGACAGGCCCGGGATACGCAGTATTTT. Translation: CASSSRQARDTQYF. Full variable domain (remainder filled in from reference TRBV7-9 and TRBJ2-3): DTGVSQNPRHKITKRGQNVTFRCDPISEHNRLYWYRQTLGQGPEFLTYFQNEAQLEKSRLLSDRFSAERPKGSFSTLEIQRTEQGDSAMYLCASSSRQARDTQYFGPGTRLTVL.